The clone carrying this T cell receptor (beta chain) was counted only a few times. Germline V gives CDR1 SGHDN, CDR2 FVKESK. V shed 4 bases, J shed 5 bases, and the junction held 17 bases outside the gene matches. This CDR3 region has 17 residues. The authors' processing: Counts of nucleated cells, estimated from reference gene primer amplification, were obtained. The assay was immunoSEQ multiplex PCR, and TCRdb's table has in-frame clones only and misses some. The V and J calls and clone size were taken over from that table, and D and trimming were inferred from the DNA. The data contain roughly 68,000 clones, about 90% of them singletons. The Seattle site enrolled patients during active infection and followed them longitudinally. This sample was taken from a study of blood T cell repertoires in COVID-19. Looking at the study overall: Whether acute or convalescent, the COVID-19 samples came from the United States, Italy and Spain.

Specimen: peripheral blood. The V call is TRBV14, the J call TRBJ2-7; 7 positions match TRBD1. The source is a woman aged 45 to 65 with COVID-19, enrolled during active disease. The CDR3 reads CASSPTRGGVLGHEQYF. For the CDR3, the DNA is TGTGCCAGCAGCCCTACGAGAGGGGGCGTTTTGGGGCACGAGCAGTACTTC.